Ten or more counts support the clone carrying this TCR beta chain. The antigen is not known. With 10-nucleotide random UMIs, 5'RACE was used to make the cDNA. Each CDR3 protein is one row after TCRdb ran MiXCR on the 5' RACE reads. This sample carries some 95,000 distinct CDR3 sequences, roughly 3.5% of them seen once, and the ten largest clones take 5.5% to 6.5%. This entry is derived from a study of neurological immune-mediated disorders. General study points: CDR3 amino acid sequences found in expanded clones were never shared across subjects, suggesting private repertoires in all groups.

The CDR3 contains 16 residues. The germline V gene has CDR1 MNHEY and CDR2 SVGEGT. Trimming took off 5 bases at V and 3 bases at J, with 20 bases between the two ends. V and J are TRBV6-2 or TRBV6-3 and TRBJ2-7; no clear D gene. The receptor was isolated from a woman between 18 and 29 years old with multiple sclerosis. The sample was PBMCs. The CDR3 DNA is TGTGCCAGCAGTCCAATCACCGCCCGTGAGCACTACGAGCAGTACTTC. This sequence encodes CASSPITAREHYEQYF.